The 6 T cell receptor beta chains below all came from one sample that was sequenced in a study of cytomegalovirus exposure and HLA in healthy donors. PCR used 60 Vbeta primers and 13 Jbeta primers. Libraries were prepared by immunoSEQ multiplex PCR; TCRdb keeps only in-frame clonotypes and omits some of them. The sample shows fewer than 300,000 clones, roughly 89% of them seen only once. Sequencing input: PBMCs. The receptors were gathered from a man in his forties in good health and CMV-seropositive.

The chain uses TRBV9 and TRBJ2-1, with 10 bases aligning to TRBD1. Germline V gene sequence: CDR1 SGDLS, CDR2 YYNGEE. This CDR3 has 15 residues. The V segment lost 0 bases and the J segment 8 bases; nucleotides outside the gene matches: 5. In nucleotides, the CDR3 is TGTGCCAGCAGCGTAGGGGACAGGGGCGAGGATGAGCAGTTCTTC. It translates to CASSVGDRGEDEQFF.

As concerns this clone: A single base is all that separates this from a far larger clone, so a read error is likely. This chain connects TRBV7-2 to TRBJ2-2; D ambiguous. Germline V gives CDR1 SGHTA, CDR2 FQGNSA. Deletions cut 5 bases from V and 3 bases from J, with 4 bases between. The length of the CDR3 is 12 residues. CDR3 in DNA: TGTGCCAGCAGCCCTGACACCGGGGAGCTGTTTTTT. This encodes CASSPDTGELFF.

The chain employs TRBV18 and TRBJ1-5; no firm D call. This CDR3 is 13 amino acids long. Between the trimmed V and J ends, which lost 1 base and 3 bases, there was a span of 4 bases. CDR1 KGHSH and CDR2 LQKENI come from the germline V gene. The chain's CDR3 is CASSPRPNQPQHF. The CDR3 DNA reads as TGTGCCAGCTCACCACGGCCCAATCAGCCCCAGCATTTT.

The rearrangement links TRBV10-3 to TRBJ1-1; a weak D match, TRBD1 (5 bases). Trimming left V 2 bases short and J 3 bases short, with 19 bases between. CDR1 is ENHRY, CDR2 SYGVKD, per germline. The CDR3 runs 17 residues. The CDR3 coding sequence is TGTGCCATCAGTGAGACCGGAGAGGGATGGGGGGACACTGAAGCTTTCTTT. It encodes CAISETGEGWGDTEAFF.

The V gene is TRBV11-2, the J gene TRBJ1-2; D perhaps matches TRBD1 (5 bases). V lost 1 base and J lost 8, with 8 bases in between. Germline CDR1 SGHAT, CDR2 FQNNGV. The CDR3 totals 12 residues. The CDR3 DNA reads TGTGCCAGCAGCTTAGGGGGCGAAGGCTACACCTTC. Translation gives CASSLGGEGYTF.

This chain uses TRBV18 with TRBJ1-5, with 8 bases matching TRBD1. Germline trimming cut 6 bases from V and 0 bases from J; bases unmatched to any gene: 4. The CDR3 consists of 15 residues. Germline CDR1 and CDR2: KGHSH and LQKENI. The CDR3 here is CASSKTGDSNQPQHF. CDR3 DNA: TGTGCCAGCTCGAAGACAGGGGATAGCAATCAGCCCCAGCATTTT.